One and the same sample provided the 30 T cell receptor beta chains below, sequenced in a study of CD8+CD57+ T cells in acquired aplastic anemia listed by TCRdb under 2018. Data came from an Illumina HiSeq 2000. Genomic DNA was used as template for profiling of TCR beta VDJ combinations and CDR3 sequences. The raw public reads went through TCRdb reprocessing: fastp at Q25, MiXCR clone calling, in-frame beta chains kept. Rows are combined by CDR3 protein, so each entry shows the most common genes and DNA. Counted in this sample were 300,000 or so distinct CDR3 sequences; approximately 56% of them appeared once. The ten largest clones represent 7% to 9% of the sample. Material for sequencing was sorted CD4+, CD8+, or CD8+CD57+ T cells (not recorded which) from PBMCs. Every receptor here comes from a human donor with severe aplastic anemia or a healthy control (not recorded which).

Concerning this clonotype: A much larger clone is a single base away; this may be a read error. The V call is TRBV30, the J call TRBJ2-5; a weak D match, TRBD1 (5 bases). V was shortened by 5 bases and J by 1 base, with 11 bases between the two germline ends. Germline V lookup: CDR1 GTSNPN, CDR2 SVGIG (reference sequence). The CDR3 loop spans 13 amino acids. The CDR3 bases are TGTGCCTGGGTTGTGACAGCCCAAGAGACCCAGTACTTC. Protein: CAWVVTAQETQYF.

The V call is TRBV2, the J call TRBJ1-2, with TRBD1 matching 8 bases. V was pared by 6 bases and J by 10 bases, with 10 bases of the junction left unmatched. Germline CDR1 SNHLY, CDR2 FYNNEI. CDR3 length equals 13 residues. The CDR3 here is CASSDSGTGVYTF. DNA of the CDR3: TGTGCCAGCAGCGACTCCGGGACAGGAGTCTACACCTTC.

This clonotype has just a few counts. A clone one base away is much larger, so this may be a read error. The chain recombines TRBV11-2 with TRBJ1-1; no reliable D call. Between the trimmed V and J ends, which lost 3 bases and 2 bases, there was a span of 7 bases. This CDR3 is built from 13 residues. Germline V gives CDR1 SGHAT, CDR2 FQNNGV. The CDR3 nucleotides read TGTGCCAGCAGCTTCGGCAGTAACACTGAAGCTTTCTTT. Translating gives CASSFGSNTEAFF.

This chain uses TRBV15 with TRBJ2-1, with D tentatively TRBD2 (5 bases). Germline V CDR1 and CDR2: LNHNV, YYDKDF (reference sequence). The CDR3 length is 16 residues. V dropped 0 bases and J dropped 4 bases, with 13 bases sitting between them. The CDR3 nucleotides read TGTGCCACCAGCAGAGATCAAAGTAGGACTTACAATGAGCAGTTCTTC. Amino acids: CATSRDQSRTYNEQFF.

The chain is built from TRBV6-1 and TRBJ2-7, with D maybe TRBD1 (5 bases). Germline V lookup: CDR1 MNHNS, CDR2 SASEGT. CDR3 length: 14 amino acids. Trimming removed 4 bases at V and 4 bases at J, with 14 bases between. In DNA, the CDR3 is TGTGCCAGCAGTGGGGTGCAGGGCGAATACGAGCAGTACGTC. Its protein product is CASSGVQGEYEQYV.

This chain connects TRBV20-1 to TRBJ2-5; 9 bases match TRBD2. The ends lost 7 bases at V and 5 bases at J; junction bases unmatched: 8. The CDR3 contains 13 residues. CDR1 DFQATT and CDR2 SNEGSKA come from the germline V gene (reference sequence). The CDR3 loop is CSEAGGRWETQYF. The CDR3 DNA is TGCAGTGAAGCGGGGGGAAGGTGGGAGACCCAGTACTTC.

The sample holds a few counts of this clonotype. The chain employs TRBV7-8 and TRBJ2-7; D not resolved. The CDR3 is made up of 12 amino acids. Germline assignment: CDR1 SGHVS and CDR2 FQNEAQ. The germline V and J ends were trimmed by 6 bases and 2 bases, with 8 bases remaining between them. CDR3 in DNA: TGTGCCAGCAGGCGTACCCCCTACGAGCAGTACTTC. Translation: CASRRTPYEQYF.

This chain connects TRBV20-1 to TRBJ2-7, with TRBD1 as a possible D gene (5 bases). The V gene's germline CDR1 is DFQATT and CDR2 SNEGSKA (reference sequence). The CDR3 totals 15 residues. V gave up 0 bases and J gave up 3 bases, with 15 bases separating them. The CDR3: CSAREPTGSSYEQYF. The CDR3 nucleotides are TGCAGTGCTAGAGAACCCACAGGCAGTAGCTACGAGCAGTACTTC.

This clonotype was recorded many times. CDR3 amino acids: CSASNLATDTDTQYF. CDR3 in DNA: TGCAGTGCTAGTAATTTAGCGACTGACACAGATACGCAGTATTTT. The V call is TRBV20-1, the J call TRBJ2-3; D is possibly TRBD2 (5 bases). CDR3 length: 15 amino acids. With 3 bases removed from V and 2 bases from J, the gap between germline ends came to 15 bases. Looked up from germline, CDR1 is DFQATT and CDR2 is SNEGSKA (reference sequence).

This clonotype has only one observation. This rearrangement joins TRBV19 to TRBJ1-2, with D hard to call. Germline-derived CDR1 and CDR2 are LNHDA and SQIVND (reference sequence). V was pared by 0 bases and J by 7 bases, with 9 bases between. The CDR3 totals 13 residues. DNA of the CDR3: TGTGCCAGTAGTATAGACTTTAGGAGTGGCTACACCTTC. Amino acid sequence: CASSIDFRSGYTF.

This clonotype was observed a few times. The CDR3 sequence: CASSLAGIGGYTF. The DNA for the CDR3 is TGTGCCAGCAGCTTAGCGGGTATTGGTGGCTACACCTTC. The chain employs TRBV7-9 and TRBJ1-2; D is uncertain. The CDR3 is 13 amino acids. The germline V gene encodes CDR1 SEHNR and CDR2 FQNEAQ (reference sequence). V was clipped by 0 bases and J by 7 bases, with 9 bases between them.

At least ten counts were recorded for this clonotype. The J gene is TRBJ2-7, the V gene TRBV7-2; 9 bases agree with TRBD2. This CDR3 is 15 amino acids long. Looked up from germline, CDR1 is SGHTA and CDR2 is FQGNSA. V lost 1 base and J lost 4; bases outside the gene matches: 5. The CDR3 coding sequence is TGTGCCAGCAGCTTAGAAGGCGGGGGGGTATACGAGCAGTACTTC. Residues: CASSLEGGGVYEQYF.

This sequence joins TRBV20-1 and TRBJ2-3, with 8 bases fitting TRBD2. Germline V lookup: CDR1 DFQATT, CDR2 SNEGSKA (reference sequence). There are 13 residues in the CDR3. J gave up 5 bases and V 4 bases, and 5 bases lay outside the gene matches. The CDR3 DNA reads TGCAGTGCTACGGGGGGGCGGGGAGATACGCAGTATTTT. Amino acids: CSATGGRGDTQYF.

This chain joins TRBV20-1 and TRBJ1-1; 7 bases fit TRBD1. The CDR3 runs to 14 residues. With V trimmed by 1 base and J by 2 bases, 4 bases remained unmatched. Germline V gives CDR1 DFQATT, CDR2 SNEGSKA (reference sequence). The CDR3 region is CSARGRTGNTEAFF. CDR3 nucleotides: TGCAGTGCTAGAGGAAGGACAGGTAACACTGAAGCTTTCTTT.

The CDR3 here is CASSMIRTGRGANVLTF. CDR3 DNA sequence: TGTGCCAGCAGTATGATTAGGACGGGCCGCGGGGCCAACGTCCTGACTTTC. The genes are TRBV2 and TRBJ2-6; D unresolved. Between the trimmed V and J ends, which lost 5 bases and 4 bases, there was a span of 18 bases. CDR3 size: 17 residues. The germline CDR1 and CDR2 sequences are SNHLY and FYNNEI.

With regard to this clonotype: One end of the junction varies from germline; a read error may be responsible. The rearrangement uses TRBV3-1 and TRBJ1-3; 7 bases agree with TRBD1. CDR3 length: 16 residues. The V gene's germline CDR1 is LGHDT and CDR2 YNNKEL (reference sequence). Here the CDR3 reads CAGSQGLQGLRNTIYF. For the CDR3, the DNA is TGTGCCGGCAGCCAAGGCCTACAGGGGCTAAGAAACACCATATATTTT.

This clonotype was picked up many times. J is TRBJ1-1 and V is TRBV18; D call uncertain. The CDR3 has 15 amino acids. V lost 0 bases and J 1 base, leaving 9 bases between the germline ends. Per germline, CDR1 KGHSH and CDR2 LQKENI. The CDR3 nucleotides read TGTGCCAGCTCACCACCGTCGGCAGGGAACACTGAAGCTTTCTTT. Translating it yields CASSPPSAGNTEAFF.

In this sample, this clonotype turned up a few times. The rearrangement joins TRBV11-2 to TRBJ2-1; no definite D call. Trimming removed 3 bases from V and 7 bases from J, with 7 bases in between. Per the germline V gene, CDR1 is SGHAT and CDR2 is FQNNGV. The length of the CDR3 is 12 residues. The CDR3 spells CASSFSSNEQFF. CDR3 DNA sequence: TGTGCCAGCAGCTTCAGTTCGAATGAGCAGTTCTTC.

The chain has TRBV5-4 and TRBJ2-7; 10 positions match TRBD1. Germline CDR1 and CDR2: SGHNT and YYREEE (reference sequence). CDR3 length: 15 amino acids. J was trimmed by 3 bases and V by 4 bases; bases with no gene match: 7. For the CDR3, the DNA is TGTGCCAGCAGCGTCCGAGGGACAGGGGACTACGAGCAGTACTTC. It encodes CASSVRGTGDYEQYF.

The chain carries TRBV5-1 and TRBJ2-5; D tentatively fits TRBD1 or TRBD2 (6 bases each). V lost 0 bases and J 2 bases, leaving 11 bases between the germline ends. CDR1 SGHRS and CDR2 YFSETQ come from the germline V gene. The CDR3 loop spans 15 amino acids. CDR3 loop: CASSLGGGTQETQYF. In nucleotides, the CDR3 is TGCGCCAGCAGCTTGGGAGGGGGGACACAAGAGACCCAGTACTTC.

This chain links TRBV5-1 with TRBJ1-4; 10 bases match TRBD1. The CDR3 runs to 17 residues. CDR1 is SGHRS, CDR2 YFSETQ, per germline. V dropped 0 bases and J dropped 6; count of bases not matched to a gene: 8. CDR3 in amino acids: CASSLVGQGQADEKLFF. The CDR3, as DNA: TGCGCCAGCAGCTTGGTGGGACAGGGGCAGGCGGATGAAAAACTGTTTTTT. Together with reference TRBV5-1 and TRBJ1-4, the CDR3 gives the full variable domain: KAGVTQTPRYLIKTRGQQVTLSCSPISGHRSVSWYQQTPGQGLQFLFEYFSETQRNKGNFPGRFSGRQFSNSRSEMNVSTLELGDSALYLCASSLVGQGQADEKLFFGSGTQLSVL.

There are many counts of this clonotype. The chain couples TRBV7-2 to TRBJ2-2; D perhaps matches TRBD2 (7 bases). CDR3 length: 13 amino acids. Trimming removed 5 bases from V and 6 bases from J, with 10 bases in between. Per germline, CDR1 SGHTA and CDR2 FQGNSA. CDR3 in amino acids: CASSEGGAGELFF. CDR3 nucleotide sequence: TGTGCCAGCAGCGAGGGGGGGGCCGGGGAGCTGTTTTTT.

In this sample, this clonotype turned up a few times. The rearrangement links TRBV20-1 to TRBJ1-6; weak D call: TRBD1 (5 bases). V lost 1 base and J lost 7, with 11 bases in between. This CDR3 contains 14 residues. Germline V gives CDR1 DFQATT, CDR2 SNEGSKA (reference sequence). The CDR3 sequence is CSARGGTYNSPLHF. In DNA, the CDR3 is TGCAGTGCTAGAGGAGGGACTTACAATTCACCCCTCCACTTT.

This clonotype was picked up many times. The CDR3 DNA is TGTGCCAGCAGCTGGACAGCCCTTTTATACGAGCAGTACTTC. Translation: CASSWTALLYEQYF. The V gene is TRBV2, the J gene TRBJ2-7; D might be TRBD1 (6 bases). V was cut by 6 bases and J by 4 bases, with 16 bases left in between. The length of the CDR3 is 14 residues. The germline V gene encodes CDR1 SNHLY and CDR2 FYNNEI. The full variable domain, rest sourced from reference TRBV2 and TRBJ2-7, is EPEVTQTPSHQVTQMGQEVILRCVPISNHLYFYWYRQILGQKVEFLVSFYNNEISEKSEIFDDQFSVERPDGSNFTLKIRSTKLEDSAMYFCASSWTALLYEQYFGPGTRLTVT.

This chain links TRBV20-1 with TRBJ2-7; the D is unclear. This CDR3 spans 10 amino acids. Germline V gene sequence: CDR1 DFQATT, CDR2 SNEGSKA (reference sequence). Between the trimmed V and J ends, which lost 5 bases and 6 bases, there was a span of 8 bases. CDR3 bases: TGCAGTGCTGGCACAGCCGAGCAGTACTTC. It is translated as CSAGTAEQYF.

The chain carries TRBV7-2 and TRBJ2-7, with 12 bases lining up with TRBD2. Trimming took 0 bases from V and 3 from J; bases not matched to a gene: 15. The CDR3 is 20 residues long. CDR1 and CDR2 from the germline V gene are SGHTA and FQGNSA. The CDR3: CASSLALRTSGMGGGYEQYF. The CDR3 region has the DNA TGTGCCAGCAGCTTAGCGCTCCGGACTAGCGGGATGGGCGGGGGCTACGAGCAGTACTTC.

This clonotype was detected many times. The junction shows a germline mismatch at one end, possibly a read error. V gene TRBV4-2 combines with J gene TRBJ1-2; 10 positions agree with TRBD1. CDR3 length: 16 amino acids. Germline V gives CDR1 LGHNA, CDR2 YNFKEQ. The CDR3 nucleotides read TGCGCCAGCAGCCAGGCCGGGACAGGGGCTACCTATGGCTACACCTTC. Residues: CASSQAGTGATYGYTF.

The genes are TRBV24-1 and TRBJ2-1; a possible D gene is TRBD2 (7 bases). CDR1 is KGHDR and CDR2 is SFDVKD in the germline V gene. The CDR3 extends over 16 amino acids. The V end was cut by 4 bases, the J end by 1 base, with 13 bases between. CDR3 region: CATSEAEGGSYNEQFF. As DNA, the CDR3 is TGTGCCACCAGTGAAGCCGAGGGGGGGTCCTACAATGAGCAGTTCTTC.

The chain employs TRBV5-1 and TRBJ2-5, with TRBD1 identical over 7 bases. The CDR3 runs 14 residues. Germline loops: CDR1 SGHRS, CDR2 YFSETQ. V lost 0 bases to trimming and J lost 5 bases; unmatched junction nucleotides: 4. CDR3 amino acids: CASSLVQGYETQYF. In DNA, the CDR3 is TGCGCCAGCAGCTTGGTACAGGGGTATGAGACCCAGTACTTC.

The sample holds many counts of this clonotype. The chain combines TRBV7-6 with TRBJ2-5; D is undetermined. This CDR3 is built from 12 residues. V was trimmed by 5 bases and J by 7 bases, leaving 11 bases between them. Germline V CDR1 and CDR2: SGHVS, FNYEAQ. CDR3 DNA sequence: TGTGCCAGCAGCCCGGACGTTTGGACCCAGTACTTC. It translates to CASSPDVWTQYF. Complete variable domain (other parts from reference TRBV7-6 and TRBJ2-5): GAGVSQSPRYKVTKRGQDVALRCDPISGHVSLYWYRQALGQGPEFLTYFNYEAQQDKSGLPNDRFSAERPEGSISTLTIQRTEQRDSAMYRCASSPDVWTQYFGPGTRLLVL.